The 17 T cell receptor beta chains in this list originate from one sample, sequenced in a study of CD4+ T cells in melanoma. Measured with immunoSEQ multiplex PCR; TCRdb has only the in-frame clones, and not every one. The table includes approximately 10,000 clones, approximately 67% detected once. Sequenced input: cells from a culture (not recorded whether cultured in vitro). These receptors were obtained from a human donor with melanoma.

The CDR3 here is CACPGQGTAAGNTIYF. The CDR3 DNA sequence: TGTGCCTGTCCGGGACAGGGAACTGCTGCTGGAAACACCATATATTTT. The chain recombines TRBV30 with TRBJ1-3; TRBD1 agrees at 9 bases. Germline V gene sequence: CDR1 GTSNPN, CDR2 SVGIG (reference sequence). V dropped 6 bases and J dropped 2; count of bases not matched to a gene: 11. CDR3 length equals 16 residues. The full variable domain, with the rest looked up from reference TRBV30 and TRBJ1-3, is SQTIHQWPATLVQPVGSPLSLECTVEGTSNPNLYWYRQAAGRGLQLLFYSVGIGQISSEVPQNLSASRPQDRQFILSSKKLLLSDSGFYLCACPGQGTAAGNTIYFGEGSWLTVV.

V and J are TRBV30 and TRBJ1-4, with TRBD1 matching 7 bases. The CDR3 is 17 residues long. Germline values: CDR1 GTSNPN, CDR2 SVGIG (reference sequence). J gave up 2 bases and V 2 bases, and 11 bases lay outside the gene matches. This CDR3 is CAWSWTGFERTNEKLFF. CDR3 nucleotide sequence: TGTGCCTGGAGTTGGACAGGCTTTGAGAGGACTAATGAAAAACTGTTTTTT.

V gene TRBV28 combines with J gene TRBJ2-7; 9 nucleotides line up with TRBD1. Trimming took 10 bases from V and 6 from J; bases not matched to a gene: 10. Germline V lookup: CDR1 MDHEN, CDR2 SYDVKM. The CDR3 is made up of 13 amino acids. The CDR3 spells CATRDREHTEQYF. Here the CDR3 DNA reads TGTGCCACCCGGGACAGGGAACATACCGAGCAGTACTTC.

As for this clone: One end of the junction is discordant with germline, which a read error may explain. The CDR3 region is CASSPRDRVSSPLHF. CDR3 in DNA: TGTGCCAGCAGCCCGCGGGACAGGGTGAGTTCACCCCTCCACTTT. The rearrangement links TRBV5-1 to TRBJ1-6; 9 nucleotides match TRBD1. Germline CDR1 SGHRS, CDR2 YFSETQ. The CDR3 runs 15 residues.

V gene TRBV29-1 combines with J gene TRBJ2-7, with 7 bases aligning to TRBD1. The CDR3 is made up of 13 amino acids. The junction had 10 bases not matched to a gene; V was cut back by 4 bases and J by 7 bases. The germline V gene has CDR1 SQVTM and CDR2 ANQGSEA. The CDR3: CSVVLPGQYEQYF. CDR3 nucleotide sequence: TGCAGCGTTGTGCTTCCGGGACAGTATGAGCAGTACTTC.

This sequence joins TRBV2 and TRBJ2-7; D might be TRBD1 or TRBD2, each matching 6 bases. The CDR3 sequence is 16 residues long. V shed 3 bases and J shed 1 base, with 16 bases lying between them. Germline lookup yields CDR1 SNHLY and CDR2 FYNNEI. The CDR3 region is CASSESRGTWSYEQYF. The CDR3 nucleotides read TGTGCCAGCAGTGAGTCACGCGGGACATGGTCCTACGAGCAGTACTTC.

The chain combines TRBV5-1 with TRBJ2-1; 11 bases are shared with TRBD2. Germline CDR1 is SGHRS and CDR2 is YFSETQ. The J segment lost 3 bases and the V segment lost 3 bases, leaving 5 bases of the junction unmatched. CDR3 length equals 16 residues. The CDR3 DNA follows: TGCGCCAGCAGCTCCGCTGGGACTAGCGGCTACAATGAGCAGTTCTTC. It translates to CASSSAGTSGYNEQFF.

The chain employs TRBV6-5 and TRBJ1-3; tentatively, D is TRBD1 (5 bases). V was cut by 5 bases and J by 2 bases, with 10 bases left in between. Germline values: CDR1 MNHEY, CDR2 SVGAGI. The CDR3 runs 14 residues. The CDR3 region has the DNA TGTGCCAGCAGTGCTCGGGGGGCTGGAAACACCATATATTTT. Protein sequence: CASSARGAGNTIYF.

This chain uses TRBV7-2 with TRBJ1-2; D unresolved. The CDR3 contains 12 residues. V lost 2 bases and J lost 8, with 9 bases in between. Germline-derived CDR1 and CDR2 are SGHTA and FQGNSA. The CDR3 here is CASSLPYTGYTF. The CDR3 coding sequence is TGTGCCAGCAGCTTACCCTACACGGGCTACACCTTC.

The chain uses TRBV29-1 and TRBJ2-6; D remains ambiguous. The CDR3 contains 17 residues. Trimming cost V 5 bases and J 5 bases, with 22 bases left between them. Germline CDR1 and CDR2: SQVTM and ANQGSEA. Here the CDR3 DNA reads TGCAGCGTTAAAACTAATAGCATACAAAGTCGGGCCAACGTCCTGACTTTC. Translation gives CSVKTNSIQSRANVLTF.

There are a few counts of this clone. This sequence joins TRBV5-8 and TRBJ2-3; 15 positions match TRBD2. J lost 5 bases, V lost 4 bases, and 8 bases had no gene match. CDR1 is SGHTS and CDR2 is YDEGEE in the germline V gene. CDR3 length: 17 amino acids. The CDR3 DNA follows: TGTGCCAGCAGCCAGCCGGGACTAGCGGGGGGAAGAGATACGCAGTATTTT. This translates into CASSQPGLAGGRDTQYF. Supplemented by reference TRBV5-8 and TRBJ2-3, the full variable domain reads EAGVTQSPTHLIKTRGQQATLRCSPISGHTSVYWYQQALGLGLQFLLWYDEGEERNRGNFPPRFSGRQFPNYSSELNVNALELEDSALYLCASSQPGLAGGRDTQYFGPGTRLTVL.

The table lists this clone with a few counts. The chain joins TRBV6-5 to TRBJ2-3; D unresolved. With 5 bases removed from V and 3 bases from J, the gap between germline ends came to 15 bases. The CDR3 is made up of 15 amino acids. CDR1 and CDR2 (germline): MNHEY, SVGAGI. In DNA form, the CDR3 reads TGTGCCAGCAGTAAAGGGCTGTTCGGTACAGATACGCAGTATTTT. As protein: CASSKGLFGTDTQYF.

V is TRBV5-4 and J is TRBJ2-1; D is perhaps TRBD1 (6 bases). The CDR3 runs 12 residues. Trimming left V 4 bases short and J 13 bases short, with 15 bases between. Germline-derived CDR1 and CDR2 are SGHNT and YYREEE (reference sequence). This chain's CDR3 is CASSLTTGIQFF. The CDR3 nucleotides are TGTGCCAGCAGCCTTACGACAGGCATTCAGTTCTTC. The variable domain in full, completed from reference TRBV5-4 and TRBJ2-1, reads ETGVTQSPTHLIKTRGQQVTLRCSSQSGHNTVSWYQQALGQGPQFIFQYYREEENGRGNFPPRFSGLQFPNYSSELNVNALELDDSALYLCASSLTTGIQFFGPGTRLTVL.

This rearrangement joins TRBV5-6 to TRBJ2-1; 7 nucleotides line up with TRBD2. With 2 bases clipped from V and 9 bases from J, the junction kept 8 bases outside the gene matches. Germline values: CDR1 SGHDT, CDR2 YYEEEE. The CDR3 runs 14 residues. In DNA, the CDR3 is TGTGCCAGCAGCTTCTCCTCGACTAGCACTGAGCAGTTCTTC. This gives the protein CASSFSSTSTEQFF. The variable domain in full, with the rest retrieved from reference TRBV5-6 and TRBJ2-1, is DAGVTQSPTHLIKTRGQQVTLRCSPKSGHDTVSWYQQALGQGPQFIFQYYEEEERQRGNFPDRFSGHQFPNYSSELNVNALLLGDSALYLCASSFSSTSTEQFFGPGTRLTVL.

Only a few counts were recorded for this clone. V usage is TRBV6-4 and J usage is TRBJ2-7, with 7 bases identical to TRBD2. The CDR3 is made up of 12 amino acids. Germline CDR1 reads MRHNA; CDR2 reads SNTAGT. J lost 12 bases, V lost 2 bases, and 7 bases had no gene match. CDR3 sequence (DNA): TGTGCCAGCAGTGACCGGGGAGGGAGACTGTACTTC. Translating it yields CASSDRGGRLYF.

In nucleotides, the CDR3 is TGTGCCAGCAGCTTAGCCCTCCGGCGTGGAGGCTACACCTTC. Translation: CASSLALRRGGYTF. This sequence joins TRBV11-3 and TRBJ1-2; D unclear. V was cut by 1 base and J by 8 bases, with 14 bases left in between. The V gene's germline CDR1 is SGHNT and CDR2 YENEEA. This CDR3 region has 14 residues.

The chain recombines TRBV7-6 with TRBJ2-3, with 13 bases matching TRBD2. Losses at the gene ends were 4 bases for V and 3 bases for J; bases not matched to a gene: 10. The CDR3 runs 18 residues. Germline CDR1 and CDR2: SGHVS and FNYEAQ. CDR3 residues: CASSSDDGTSGDTDTQYF. The CDR3 DNA sequence: TGTGCCAGCAGCTCGGACGATGGGACTAGCGGGGATACAGATACGCAGTATTTT. Filled out from reference TRBV7-6 and TRBJ2-3, the complete variable domain reads GAGVSQSPRYKVTKRGQDVALRCDPISGHVSLYWYRQALGQGPEFLTYFNYEAQQDKSGLPNDRFSAERPEGSISTLTIQRTEQRDSAMYRCASSSDDGTSGDTDTQYFGPGTRLTVL.